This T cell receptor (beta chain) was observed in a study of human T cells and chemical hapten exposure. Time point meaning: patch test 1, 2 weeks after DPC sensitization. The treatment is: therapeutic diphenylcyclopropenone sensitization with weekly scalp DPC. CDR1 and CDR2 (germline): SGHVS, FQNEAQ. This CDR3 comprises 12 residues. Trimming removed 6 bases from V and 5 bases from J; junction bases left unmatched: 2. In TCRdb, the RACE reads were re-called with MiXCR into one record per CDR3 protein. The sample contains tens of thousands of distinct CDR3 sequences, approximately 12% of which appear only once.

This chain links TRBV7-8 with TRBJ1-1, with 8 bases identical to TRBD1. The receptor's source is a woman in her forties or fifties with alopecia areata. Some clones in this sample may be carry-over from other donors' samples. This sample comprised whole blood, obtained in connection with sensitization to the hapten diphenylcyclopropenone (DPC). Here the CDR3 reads CASRDRETEAFF. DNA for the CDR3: TGTGCCAGCAGGGACAGGGAAACTGAAGCTTTCTTT.